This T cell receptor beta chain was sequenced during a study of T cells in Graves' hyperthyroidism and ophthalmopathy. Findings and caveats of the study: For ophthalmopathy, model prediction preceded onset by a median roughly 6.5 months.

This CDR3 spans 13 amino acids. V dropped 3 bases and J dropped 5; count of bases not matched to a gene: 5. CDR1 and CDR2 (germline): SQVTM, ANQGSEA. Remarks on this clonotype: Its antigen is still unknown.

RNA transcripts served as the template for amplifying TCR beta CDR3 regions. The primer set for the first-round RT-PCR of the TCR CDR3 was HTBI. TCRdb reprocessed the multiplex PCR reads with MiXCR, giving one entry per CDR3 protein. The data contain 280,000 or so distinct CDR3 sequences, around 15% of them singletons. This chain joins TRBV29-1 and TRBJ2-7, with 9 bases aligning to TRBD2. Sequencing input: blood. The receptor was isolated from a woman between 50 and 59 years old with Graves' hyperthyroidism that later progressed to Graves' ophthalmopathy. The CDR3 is CSVDGTSIDEQYF. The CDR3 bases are TGCAGCGTTGACGGGACTAGCATCGACGAGCAGTACTTC.